A selection of T cell receptor beta chains follows, all from one sample in a study of T cells in Graves' hyperthyroidism and ophthalmopathy. MiXCR, applied by TCRdb to the multiplex PCR reads, yields one record per CDR3 protein. The sample records 550,000 to 600,000 distinct CDR3 sequences, roughly 17% being singletons. Input material: blood. The receptors come from a woman under 30 with Graves' hyperthyroidism. The CDR3 runs from the conserved cysteine through the conserved F or W. Fields, in order: J gene, clone size, V gene, D gene, CDR3 DNA, CDR3 protein. D genes are given only for firm matches. A clone size is listed for some rows: how often the clone was seen (once, few, many), or a class if it is expanded.

>TRBJ1-1|-|TRBV9|TRBD1
TGTGCCAGCAGCGCAGGAAGCCGGGACAGGGGAGAAGCTTTCTTT
CASSAGSRDRGEAFF
>TRBJ2-5|many|TRBV28|TRBD2
TGTGCCAGCAGTTTATCCCTAGCGGGAGGTACCCAGTACTTC
CASSLSLAGGTQYF
>TRBJ2-4|few|TRBV20-1|TRBD2
TGCAGTGCTAGGGGTTCGCTAGCGGGAGGTTGGCAAAACATTCAGTACTTC
CSARGSLAGGWQNIQYF
>TRBJ2-1|-|TRBV2|-
TGTGCCAGCAGTGAGTTAACCGCTAGTTACAATGGGCAGTTCTTC
CASSELTASYNGQFF
>TRBJ2-5|few|TRBV5-1|TRBD2
TGCGCCAGCAGTTTTAGCGGGGGGATTGAGACCCAGTACTTC
CASSFSGGIETQYF
>TRBJ2-7|many|TRBV3-1|-
TGTGCCAGCAGCCAAGGGCAGGCCCAGAGCTCCTACGAGCAGTACTTC
CASSQGQAQSSYEQYF
>TRBJ2-2|few|TRBV7-8|-
TGTGCCAGCAGCTTAGGCGGACCCACGAACACCGGGGAGCTGTTTTTT
CASSLGGPTNTGELFF
>TRBJ2-7|-|TRBV20-1|-
TGCAGTGCTAGAGATCTGGAGTCCTACGAGCAGTACTTC
CSARDLESYEQYF
>TRBJ2-2|many|TRBV12-3/TRBV12-4|TRBD1
TGTGCCAGCAGGAATGACAGGGGTATCACCGGGGAGCTGTTTTTT
CASRNDRGITGELFF
>TRBJ2-2|-|TRBV5-1|TRBD1
TGCGCCAGCAGCCCGGGACAGGGAGCGGCCGGGGAGCTGTTTTTT
CASSPGQGAAGELFF
>TRBJ1-1|-|TRBV6-5|-
TGTGCCAGCAGTTACTCTGACAGGCCCACTGAAGCTTTCTTT
CASSYSDRPTEAFF
>TRBJ2-3|few|TRBV12-3/TRBV12-4|TRBD2
TGTGCCAGCAGACCCGGGACTAGCACAGATACGCAGTGTTTT
CASRPGTSTDTQCF
>TRBJ2-1|-|TRBV30|TRBD2
TGTGCCTGGAGGTCCAGAGCGGGAGTTGGGAACAATGAGCAGTTCTTC
CAWRSRAGVGNNEQFF
>TRBJ1-1|many|TRBV25-1|-
TGTGCCAGCAGTGAATGGGAAGACATGAACACTGAAGCTTTCTTT
CASSEWEDMNTEAFF
>TRBJ2-7|-|TRBV25-1|-
TGTGCCAGCAGTGAACAATCAGGACATATCTACGAGCAGTACTTC
CASSEQSGHIYEQYF
>TRBJ2-7|many|TRBV7-2|TRBD2
TGTGCCAGCAGCTTAGCTTCCCTAGCGGGAGAGCAGTACTTC
CASSLASLAGEQYF
>TRBJ2-1|few|TRBV11-2|TRBD2
TGTGCCAGCAGCTTAGGGGAGGGCGAGTTCTTC
CASSLGEGEFF